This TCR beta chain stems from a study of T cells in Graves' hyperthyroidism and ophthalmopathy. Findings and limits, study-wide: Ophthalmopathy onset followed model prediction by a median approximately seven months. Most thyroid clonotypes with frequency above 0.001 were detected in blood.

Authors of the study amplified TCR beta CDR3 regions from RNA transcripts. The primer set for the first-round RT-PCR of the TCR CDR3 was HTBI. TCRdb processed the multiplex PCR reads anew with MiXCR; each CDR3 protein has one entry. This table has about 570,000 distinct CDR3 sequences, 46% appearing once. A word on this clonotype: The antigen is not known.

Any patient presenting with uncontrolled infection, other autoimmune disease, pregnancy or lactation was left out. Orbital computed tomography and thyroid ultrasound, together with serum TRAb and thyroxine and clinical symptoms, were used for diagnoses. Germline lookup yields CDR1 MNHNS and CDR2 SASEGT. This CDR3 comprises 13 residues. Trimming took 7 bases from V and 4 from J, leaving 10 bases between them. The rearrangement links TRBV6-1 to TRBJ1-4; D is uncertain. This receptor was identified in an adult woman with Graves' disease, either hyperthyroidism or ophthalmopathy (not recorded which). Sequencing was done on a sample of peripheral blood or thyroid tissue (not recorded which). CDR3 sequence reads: CASTGSLNEKLFF. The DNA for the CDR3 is TGTGCCAGCACGGGAAGCCTTAATGAAAAACTGTTTTTT.